This T cell receptor (beta chain) was found in a study of glioma-infiltrating T cells after dendritic cell vaccination. General study results and limits: Complete blood and tumor specimen sets were limited to few patients.

V lost 4 bases, J lost 3 bases, and 5 bases stayed unmatched. Germline CDR1 reads SGHRS; CDR2 reads YFSETQ. CDR3 length: 14 residues. Sequenced by immunoSEQ multiplex PCR; TCRdb stores in-frame clones only, minus some. This sample has 90,000 to 95,000 clones, with roughly four fifths found just once. Note on this clone: Its antigen is as yet unknown.

Time point reported: after dendritic cell vaccination, including at tumor progression/relapse. The source is a human donor with glioblastoma. The V and J genes are TRBV5-1 and TRBJ1-1, with 8 nucleotides matching TRBD1. The sample consisted of blood, taken after dendritic cell vaccination. The CDR3 nucleotides are TGCGCCAGCAGCCGGTACAGGGGGGACACTGAAGCTTTCTTT. Encoded protein: CASSRYRGDTEAFF.